This is a list of T cell receptor beta chains from one sample in a study of control samples from healthy donors and cancer patients. Using immunoSEQ multiplex PCR, the repertoire was profiled, and TCRdb retains in-frame clones only, with some absent. The table has 63,000 or so clones, 75% to 90% seen once; the top ten hold under 30%. The sample taken for sequencing was blood. Receptors originate from a man between 50 and 59 years old in good health. CDR3s include the opening cysteine and the closing phenylalanine or tryptophan. The order of the fields is clone size, V gene, D gene, J gene, CDR3 DNA, CDR3 protein. The D gene is left open where the match is weak. Only part of the rows carry a size: once, few, many, or a class if the clone is expanded.

size: NA; V: TRBV7-2; D: TRBD2; J: TRBJ2-2; DNA: TGTGCCAGCAGCTCTGGGGGGGTCAGGACCGGGGAGCTGTTTTTT; CDR3: CASSSGGVRTGELFF
size: NA; V: TRBV6-4; D: NA; J: TRBJ2-1; DNA: TGTGCCAGCAGTGACTCTTTGGCGGGATCCCAGCAGTTCTTC; CDR3: CASSDSLAGSQQFF
size: NA; V: TRBV11-3; D: NA; J: TRBJ2-7; DNA: TGTGCCAGCAGCTTCCAGGAGAGCTCCTACGAGCAGTACTTC; CDR3: CASSFQESSYEQYF
size: NA; V: TRBV4-3; D: TRBD1; J: TRBJ1-1; DNA: TGCGCCAGCAGCCAAGATAGCAGGGGGGGGACTGAAGCTTTCTTT; CDR3: CASSQDSRGGTEAFF
size: NA; V: TRBV7-2; D: NA; J: TRBJ1-6; DNA: TGTGCCAGCAGCTTGGGGGGTTCACCCCTCCACTTT; CDR3: CASSLGGSPLHF
size: NA; V: TRBV7-6; D: NA; J: TRBJ2-2; DNA: TGTGCCAGCAGCTTATTGGTATCAAACACCGGGGAGCTGTTTTTT; CDR3: CASSLLVSNTGELFF
size: NA; V: TRBV2; D: TRBD1; J: TRBJ1-5; DNA: TGTGCCAGCAGTTCGGACAGGGGGCGCGGGGAGCCCCAGCATTTT; CDR3: CASSSDRGRGEPQHF
size: medium-sized; V: TRBV7-2; D: TRBD1; J: TRBJ2-1; DNA: TGTGCCAGCAGCTTAGGCGGACAGGGTTCTGAGCAGTTCTTC; CDR3: CASSLGGQGSEQFF
size: NA; V: TRBV25-1; D: NA; J: TRBJ2-3; DNA: TGTGCCAGCAGTGAGGCACAGGGTTATAGCACAGATACGCAGTATTTT; CDR3: CASSEAQGYSTDTQYF
size: NA; V: TRBV28; D: NA; J: TRBJ1-4; DNA: TGTGCCAGCAGTTTATTGGGGGAAAAACTGTTTTTT; CDR3: CASSLLGEKLFF
size: NA; V: TRBV3-1/TRBV3-2; D: NA; J: TRBJ2-7; DNA: TGTGCCAGCAGCGACAGCTCCTACGAGCAGTACTTC; CDR3: CASSDSSYEQYF
size: many; V: TRBV6-2/TRBV6-3; D: NA; J: TRBJ1-5; DNA: TGTGCCAGCAGCCGGGTATCCGGGCAGCCCCAGCATTTT; CDR3: CASSRVSGQPQHF
size: NA; V: TRBV27; D: TRBD1; J: TRBJ1-5; DNA: TGTGCCAGCAGGACTCTCACAGGGGCCCTCGGCAATCAGCCCCAGCATTTT; CDR3: CASRTLTGALGNQPQHF
size: NA; V: TRBV12-3/TRBV12-4; D: NA; J: TRBJ1-5; DNA: TGTGCCAGCAGTTTGGATGGCAATCAGCCCCAGCATTTT; CDR3: CASSLDGNQPQHF
size: NA; V: TRBV27; D: NA; J: TRBJ1-1; DNA: TGTGCCAGCAGTTTCGGGGCGGGGAACACTGAAGCTTTCTTT; CDR3: CASSFGAGNTEAFF
size: NA; V: TRBV5-6; D: TRBD2; J: TRBJ2-2; DNA: TGTGCCACACTTTCTTGGCGGGAGGGGTCCGGGGAGCTGTTTTTT; CDR3: CATLSWREGSGELFF
size: NA; V: TRBV18; D: TRBD1; J: TRBJ2-1; DNA: TGTGCCAGCTCCCCGACAGGGCGCTTCGATGAGCAGTTCTTC; CDR3: CASSPTGRFDEQFF
size: NA; V: TRBV2; D: NA; J: TRBJ1-2; DNA: TGTGCCAGCATTGTGGGGGGACGCGGCGGCTACACCTTC; CDR3: CASIVGGRGGYTF
size: few; V: TRBV7-7; D: NA; J: TRBJ2-1; DNA: TGTGCTAGCAGCGCAGGACAGATCGATGAGCAGTTCTTC; CDR3: CASSAGQIDEQFF
size: NA; V: TRBV5-4; D: NA; J: TRBJ2-2; DNA: TGTGCCAGCAGCCAGTGGGGGTGGAACACCGGGGAGCTGTTTTTT; CDR3: CASSQWGWNTGELFF
size: once; V: TRBV28; D: TRBD1; J: TRBJ2-7; DNA: TGTGCCAGCAGGTCCCAGGGGGTTGCCTACGAGCAGTACTTC; CDR3: CASRSQGVAYEQYF
size: once; V: TRBV5-1; D: NA; J: TRBJ2-7; DNA: TGCGCCAGCAGCTTGGAAAGGGGAGGCTACGAGCAGTACTTC; CDR3: CASSLERGGYEQYF
size: NA; V: TRBV18; D: TRBD1; J: TRBJ1-1; DNA: TGTGCCAGCTCACCAAAAGGGACAGGGCACCTCGGCACTGAAGCTTTCTTT; CDR3: CASSPKGTGHLGTEAFF
size: NA; V: TRBV5-1; D: TRBD2; J: TRBJ2-3; DNA: TGCGCCAGCAGCTCCAGCGGGGGGATTAGCACAGATACGCAGTATTTT; CDR3: CASSSSGGISTDTQYF
size: NA; V: TRBV7-2; D: TRBD2; J: TRBJ2-7; DNA: TGTGCCAGCGGTTTTTTCCATAGCGGGGGCTCCTACGAGCAGTACTTC; CDR3: CASGFFHSGGSYEQYF
size: NA; V: TRBV25-1; D: NA; J: TRBJ1-1; DNA: TGTGCCAGCAGTGAAAGGGTAATGGCTTTCTTT; CDR3: CASSERVMAFF
size: NA; V: TRBV6-2/TRBV6-3; D: NA; J: TRBJ1-1; DNA: TGTGCCAGCAGCCTACCGGTTGCATTTGAAGCTTTCTTT; CDR3: CASSLPVAFEAFF
size: few; V: TRBV13; D: TRBD1; J: TRBJ1-1; DNA: TGTGCCAGCAGCAAACCCGGGACAGCGACTGAAGCTTTCTTT; CDR3: CASSKPGTATEAFF
size: few; V: TRBV6-4; D: NA; J: TRBJ1-3; DNA: TGTGCCAGCACTAGACAGAGATTCTCTGGAAACACCATATATTTT; CDR3: CASTRQRFSGNTIYF
size: NA; V: TRBV30; D: TRBD1; J: TRBJ2-7; DNA: TGTGCCTGGAGTAAGACCGGGACAGGTTTCTACGAGCAGTACTTC; CDR3: CAWSKTGTGFYEQYF
size: NA; V: TRBV2; D: NA; J: TRBJ1-3; DNA: TGTGCCAGAGGGAATGTAGGAAACACCATATATTTT; CDR3: CARGNVGNTIYF
size: NA; V: TRBV9; D: NA; J: TRBJ1-5; DNA: TGTGCCAGCAGCGTAGGGCAGGGTGGGGACCAGCATTTT; CDR3: CASSVGQGGDQHF
size: once; V: TRBV2; D: TRBD1; J: TRBJ2-7; DNA: TGTGCCAGCAGTGGGTCGGGACAGGGTGTGCACGAGCAGTACTTC; CDR3: CASSGSGQGVHEQYF
size: few; V: TRBV5-4; D: NA; J: TRBJ2-5; DNA: TGTGCCAGCAGCCCACGATCTTCAACCGCCGAGACCCAGTACTTC; CDR3: CASSPRSSTAETQYF
size: NA; V: TRBV9; D: NA; J: TRBJ1-4; DNA: TGTGCCAGCAGCGTAGACCGGGGAAGGGAAAAACTGTTTTTT; CDR3: CASSVDRGREKLFF